The 15 T cell receptor beta chains below were found in one sample sequenced in a study of cytomegalovirus exposure and HLA in healthy donors. PCR used 60 Vbeta primers and 13 Jbeta primers. The data were produced by immunoSEQ multiplex PCR, yet TCRdb's version contains in-frame clones alone and is incomplete. Among around 120,000 clones, about two thirds were seen once, and the ten largest hold about 3%. The sample was PBMCs. The receptors were gathered from a human donor in good health.

This clone showed up just once. V is TRBV6-1 and J is TRBJ1-1; weak D call: TRBD1 (5 bases). Between the trimmed V and J ends, which lost 4 bases and 4 bases, there was a span of 16 bases. This CDR3 contains 15 residues. Looked up from germline, CDR1 is MNHNS and CDR2 is SASEGT. The DNA for the CDR3 is TGTGCCAGCAGTGGCGATGGGGCGCCAGGCACTGAAGCTTTCTTT. It translates to CASSGDGAPGTEAFF.

In its sample, this clone was seen a few times. At one end, the junction sequence differs from germline, possibly due to a read error. The V and J genes are TRBV7-9 and TRBJ1-2, with D possibly matching TRBD1 (5 bases). The V gene's germline CDR1 is SEHNR and CDR2 FQNEAQ (reference sequence). The CDR3 spans 16 residues. CDR3 protein: CSSSPPMTQVNYGYTF. The CDR3 region has the DNA TGTTCCAGCAGCCCTCCTATGACACAGGTTAACTATGGCTACACCTTC.

In its sample, this clone was seen once. V usage is TRBV7-8 and J usage is TRBJ1-2; 9 nucleotides align to TRBD1. This CDR3 is 16 amino acids long. Germline CDR1 reads SGHVS; CDR2 reads FQNEAQ. V lost 2 bases to trimming and J lost 0 bases; unmatched junction nucleotides: 4. The CDR3 reads CASSLLDRGANYGYTF. The DNA of the CDR3 is TGTGCCAGCAGCTTACTGGACAGGGGAGCTAACTATGGCTACACCTTC.

The sample holds one count of this clone. The junction shows a germline mismatch at one end, possibly a read error. CDR3 coding DNA: TGCGCCAGCAGGTTGGGAGGTTTAGATGAAAAACTGTTTTTT. Protein sequence: CASRLGGLDEKLFF. This chain joins TRBV5-1 and TRBJ1-4; D is ambiguous. Germline-derived CDR1 and CDR2 are SGHRS and YFSETQ. The CDR3 extends over 14 amino acids.

The chain uses TRBV30 and TRBJ1-6, with 9 nucleotides matching TRBD1. CDR3 length: 15 residues. V gave up 2 bases and J gave up 9 bases; unmatched junction bases: 8. CDR1 and CDR2 from the germline V gene are GTSNPN and SVGIG (reference sequence). The CDR3 coding sequence is TGTGCCTGGAGTAAGGGACAGGGCTACCGTTCACCCCTCCACTTT. Encoded protein: CAWSKGQGYRSPLHF.

V usage is TRBV15 and J usage is TRBJ1-5; D perhaps matches TRBD1 (5 bases). There are 13 residues in the CDR3. Per the germline V gene, CDR1 is LNHNV and CDR2 is YYDKDF (reference sequence). Between the trimmed V and J ends, which lost 4 bases and 4 bases, there was a span of 8 bases. The CDR3 sequence: CATSTAGNQPQHF. Written as DNA, the CDR3 is TGTGCCACCAGCACCGCAGGGAATCAGCCCCAGCATTTT. Based on the CDR3 plus reference TRBV15 and TRBJ1-5, the full variable domain is DAMVIQNPRYQVTQFGKPVTLSCSQTLNHNVMYWYQQKSSQAPKLLFHYYDKDFNNEADTPDNFQSRRPNTSFCFLDIRSPGLGDTAMYLCATSTAGNQPQHFGDGTRLSIL.

This CDR3 is CASSQRAGGPGNEQFF. CDR3 nucleotide sequence: TGCGCCAGCAGCCAAAGGGCGGGAGGGCCAGGCAATGAGCAGTTCTTC. This chain links TRBV4-1 with TRBJ2-1; 9 bases are a match to TRBD2. The V and J ends lost 2 bases and 6 bases, in that order; junction bases with no gene match: 8. Germline V lookup: CDR1 MGHRA, CDR2 YSYEKL. This CDR3 spans 16 amino acids.

V and J are TRBV29-1 and TRBJ2-5; D unclear. Trimming shortened V by 5 bases and J by 5 bases, and 12 bases separated the two germline ends. Germline-derived CDR1 and CDR2 are SQVTM and ANQGSEA. This CDR3 has 12 residues. CDR3: CSVSVLWETQYF. In DNA form, the CDR3 reads TGCAGCGTTTCGGTCCTTTGGGAGACCCAGTACTTC.

This clone appeared once. This rearrangement joins TRBV27 to TRBJ2-4; TRBD1 matches 7 bases. The trim removed 3 bases at V and 9 bases at J, leaving 2 bases unmatched. The CDR3 runs 12 residues. Germline CDR1 is MNHEY and CDR2 is SMNVEV (reference sequence). CDR3 amino acids: CASSFAGGIQYF. For the CDR3, the DNA is TGTGCCAGCAGTTTTGCAGGGGGCATTCAGTACTTC.

This chain uses TRBV19 with TRBJ2-5, with a weak D call TRBD2 (6 bases). The V gene's germline CDR1 is LNHDA and CDR2 SQIVND (reference sequence). The length of the CDR3 is 16 residues. Deletions cut 3 bases from V and 5 bases from J, with 19 bases between. The CDR3 nucleotides read TGTGCCAGTAGTATGGAACTACGCGAGGGGAGGGAGACCCAGTACTTC. This gives the protein CASSMELREGRETQYF.

V and J are TRBV25-1 and TRBJ2-3; TRBD2 agrees at 8 bases. Germline V lookup: CDR1 MGHDK, CDR2 SYGVNS. J gave up 3 bases and V 0 bases, and 2 bases lay outside the gene matches. The CDR3 is 15 amino acids. The CDR3 spells CASSEYRGGTDTQYF. The DNA for the CDR3 is TGTGCCAGCAGTGAATACCGGGGGGGGACAGATACGCAGTATTTT. Full variable domain (remainder filled in from reference TRBV25-1 and TRBJ2-3): EADIYQTPRYLVIGTGKKITLECSQTMGHDKMYWYQQDPGMELHLIHYSYGVNSTEKGDLSSESTVSRIRTEHFPLTLESARPSHTSQYLCASSEYRGGTDTQYFGPGTRLTVL.

V and J are TRBV27 and TRBJ1-2, with 7 nucleotides matching TRBD1. Germline CDR1 and CDR2: MNHEY and SMNVEV (reference sequence). The CDR3 has 18 residues. J was trimmed by 3 bases and V by 8 bases; bases with no gene match: 21. In DNA form, the CDR3 reads TGTGCCAGCGCTTCTGTTGGGCAGGGGGTGAGGAGCGACTATGGCTACACCTTC. This codes for CASASVGQGVRSDYGYTF.

The V gene is TRBV30, the J gene TRBJ1-3; maybe TRBD1 (6 bases). The CDR3 runs 13 residues. CDR1 and CDR2 from the germline V gene are GTSNPN and SVGIG (reference sequence). Trimming left V 4 bases short and J 0 bases short, with 7 bases between. The DNA of the CDR3 is TGTGCCTGGAACAGGGTCTCTGGAAACACCATATATTTT. Translated, it gives CAWNRVSGNTIYF.

This chain joins TRBV27 and TRBJ2-7; 9 bases agree with TRBD1. The V gene's germline CDR1 is MNHEY and CDR2 SMNVEV (reference sequence). V dropped 8 bases and J dropped 7; count of bases not matched to a gene: 21. The CDR3 is 17 amino acids. In DNA, the CDR3 is TGTGCCAGCTCCTTCTCGATCCCGGGACAGGGATCTAGGGAGCAGTACTTC. Translated, it gives CASSFSIPGQGSREQYF.

The chain has TRBV27 and TRBJ1-2; D is unresolved. V dropped 3 bases and J dropped 2 bases, with 7 bases sitting between them. The CDR3 is 13 residues long. Germline CDR1 MNHEY, CDR2 SMNVEV (reference sequence). CDR3 residues: CASSFRSNYGYTF. The CDR3 region has the DNA TGTGCCAGCAGTTTTCGGTCCAACTATGGCTACACCTTC.